A single sample is the source of the 21 T cell receptor beta chains below, sequenced in a study of blood T cells in healthy people across ages. It was with a sample-barcoded 5' primer and a J-beta primer mix that a second PCR of about 6 to 12 cycles was run. TCRdb re-derived calls from the 5' RACE reads in MiXCR, one entry per CDR3 protein. The sample has 500,000 to 550,000 distinct CDR3 sequences; 20% to 30% are singletons. This sample also appeared in a second study, on T cells of mothers and their children.

Material for sequencing was blood. The source of these receptors is a boy under 18 in good health.

This sequence joins TRBV12-3 or TRBV12-4 and TRBJ2-5; D gene ambiguous. The CDR3 consists of 15 residues. V was clipped by 7 bases and J by 2 bases, with 17 bases between them. The CDR3 nucleotides are TGTGCCAGCACCGAAGTAGAGTCGGAGCAAGAGACCCAGTACTTC. It specifies CASTEVESEQETQYF.

This clonotype was counted a few times. The gene calls are TRBV6-5 and TRBJ2-6; tentative D call: TRBD1 (5 bases). The CDR3 spans 15 residues. The V and J ends lost 2 bases and 4 bases respectively, with 9 bases between them. Germline-derived CDR1 and CDR2 are MNHEY and SVGAGI. The chain's CDR3 is CASSYQGNGANVLTF. As DNA, the CDR3 is TGTGCCAGCAGTTACCAGGGTAACGGGGCCAACGTCCTGACTTTC.

V usage is TRBV5-4 and J usage is TRBJ2-4; 7 bases are a match to TRBD1. The CDR3 contains 18 residues. With 2 bases clipped from V and 0 bases from J, the junction kept 11 bases outside the gene matches. Germline CDR1 reads SGHNT; CDR2 reads YYREEE (reference sequence). CDR3 sequence reads: CASSFPGDSGRAKNIQYF. In DNA, the CDR3 is TGTGCCAGCAGCTTCCCCGGGGACAGCGGAAGAGCCAAAAACATTCAGTACTTC.

This clonotype was seen a handful of times. The genes are TRBV7-9 and TRBJ1-2; D unresolved. The CDR3 totals 14 residues. Germline V gene lookup returns CDR1 SEHNR and CDR2 FQNEAQ (reference sequence). The V end was cut by 2 bases, the J end by 4 bases, with 11 bases between. The CDR3 DNA reads as TGTGCCAGCAGCTTATTTCAGACAAGCTATGGCTACACCTTC. Its protein product is CASSLFQTSYGYTF.

The genes are TRBV20-1 and TRBJ1-4; D gene uncertain. CDR3 length: 12 residues. The ends were cut back, 5 bases at V and 8 bases at J, with 12 bases in the middle. CDR1 is DFQATT and CDR2 is SNEGSKA in the germline V gene (reference sequence). CDR3 region: CSAYGPREKLFF. The CDR3 DNA reads as TGCAGTGCTTACGGCCCCCGGGAAAAACTGTTTTTT.

This clonotype has a single count. The chain joins TRBV7-2 to TRBJ1-1, with unresolved D. The CDR3 sequence is 14 residues long. Trimming removed 1 base from V and 5 bases from J, with 11 bases in between. Per the germline V gene, CDR1 is SGHTA and CDR2 is FQGNSA. The CDR3 DNA is TGTGCCAGCAGCTTAGATCTAGTCGTGACTGAAGCTTTCTTT. It yields the protein CASSLDLVVTEAFF. Supplemented by reference TRBV7-2 and TRBJ1-1, the full variable domain reads GAGVSQSPSNKVTEKGKDVELRCDPISGHTALYWYRQSLGQGLEFLIYFQGNSAPDKSGLPSDRFSAERTGGSVSTLTIQRTQQEDSAVYLCASSLDLVVTEAFFGQGTRLTVV.

V gene TRBV25-1 combines with J gene TRBJ2-6, with D maybe TRBD2 (5 bases). The CDR3 loop spans 14 amino acids. V was shortened by 6 bases and J by 4 bases, with 10 bases between the two germline ends. Germline lookup yields CDR1 MGHDK and CDR2 SYGVNS. CDR3 nucleotide sequence: TGTGCCAGCAGCAGGACTGCCGGGGCCAACGTCCTGACTTTC. Translation gives CASSRTAGANVLTF.

The table lists this clonotype with a few counts. The chain joins TRBV28 to TRBJ1-2; TRBD1 matches at 12 bases. The trim removed 6 bases at V and 8 bases at J, leaving 10 bases unmatched. CDR3 length: 15 residues. Germline V gives CDR1 MDHEN, CDR2 SYDVKM. The CDR3 loop is CASSAPGQGAIGYTF. CDR3 bases: TGTGCCAGCAGCGCCCCGGGACAGGGGGCGATCGGCTACACCTTC.

This chain links TRBV28 with TRBJ1-1; D remains ambiguous. The CDR3 is made up of 14 amino acids. Germline V gene lookup returns CDR1 MDHEN and CDR2 SYDVKM. V lost 5 bases to trimming and J lost 2 bases, with 12 bases between them. DNA of the CDR3: TGTGCCAGCAGTACACCCGGGGTCAACACTGAAGCTTTCTTT. Amino acid sequence: CASSTPGVNTEAFF.

In DNA form, the CDR3 reads TGTGCCAGCAGTTACTACGGGGTAAACACTGAAGCTTTCTTT. It yields the protein CASSYYGVNTEAFF. This chain joins TRBV6-5 and TRBJ1-1; D not certain. The V gene's germline CDR1 is MNHEY and CDR2 SVGAGI. CDR3 length: 14 amino acids. V gave up 1 base and J gave up 2 bases, with 8 bases separating them.

This clonotype was picked up a small number of times. The chain combines TRBV20-1 with TRBJ2-1, with 12 bases matching TRBD2. The CDR3 loop spans 15 amino acids. After removal of 0 bases from V and 7 bases from J, the junction contained 4 bases not matched to a gene. Germline lookup yields CDR1 DFQATT and CDR2 SNEGSKA (reference sequence). CDR3 sequence reads: CSARDSGTSGNEQFF. DNA of the CDR3: TGCAGTGCTAGAGATAGTGGGACTAGCGGGAATGAGCAGTTCTTC.

The chain uses TRBV6-2 or TRBV6-3 and TRBJ2-7, with 8 bases that match TRBD2. The germline gives CDR1 MNHEY, CDR2 SVGEGT. There are 15 residues in the CDR3. The junction had 11 bases not matched to a gene; V was cut back by 4 bases and J by 6 bases. In DNA form, the CDR3 reads TGTGCCAGCAGTTCGCCGGGACTAGACGGGAGCGAGCAGTACTTC. This translates into CASSSPGLDGSEQYF.

The V gene is TRBV7-9, the J gene TRBJ1-5, with a tentative D call TRBD1 (5 bases). V shed 7 bases and J shed 3 bases, with 13 bases lying between them. There are 14 residues in the CDR3. Germline loops: CDR1 SEHNR, CDR2 FQNEAQ (reference sequence). This CDR3 is CASTPEGYNQPQHF. The CDR3 DNA reads as TGTGCCAGCACCCCGGAGGGGTACAATCAGCCCCAGCATTTT.

The chain couples TRBV5-5 to TRBJ1-4, with 7 bases lining up with TRBD1. The CDR3 spans 14 residues. Germline V CDR1 and CDR2: SGHKS, YYEKEE (reference sequence). V shed 4 bases and J 7 bases; nucleotides not matched to a gene: 7. CDR3 in DNA: TGTGCCAGCAGCGACAGACAGGGCCTTGAAAAACTGTTTTTT. Amino acids: CASSDRQGLEKLFF.

This clonotype was found a few times. The V call is TRBV4-3, the J call TRBJ2-4, with D possibly being TRBD1 or TRBD2 (5 bases each). V lost 0 bases and J lost 7, with 13 bases in between. This CDR3 is built from 15 residues. CDR1 is LGHNA and CDR2 is YSLEER in the germline V gene. Here the CDR3 DNA reads TGCGCCAGCAGCCAAGATTATAGGGGAGCCAACATTCAGTACTTC. Residues: CASSQDYRGANIQYF.

Only a few counts were recorded for this clonotype. The chain joins TRBV4-3 to TRBJ2-7, with 8 bases identical to TRBD2. The CDR3 has 15 amino acids. Germline V gene sequence: CDR1 LGHNA, CDR2 YSLEER. V lost 0 bases and J lost 3; bases outside the gene matches: 4. This chain's CDR3 is CASSQERGVSYEQYF. The DNA for the CDR3 is TGCGCCAGCAGCCAAGAGCGGGGGGTGAGCTACGAGCAGTACTTC.

The rearrangement joins TRBV6-5 to TRBJ2-5, with 12 bases lining up with TRBD2. TRBJ2-1 matches the DNA end more closely, so the J call is doubtful. The CDR3 loop spans 17 amino acids. Per germline, CDR1 MNHEY and CDR2 SVGAGI. CDR3 sequence (DNA): TGTGCCAGCAGTTACTCGATACCTAGCGGGAGGGGAAATGAGCAGTTCTTC. It specifies CASSYSIPSGRGNEQFF.

This chain uses TRBV6-4 with TRBJ2-4, with 7 bases aligning to TRBD2. Germline trimming cut 8 bases from V and 0 bases from J; bases unmatched to any gene: 16. CDR1 is MRHNA and CDR2 is SNTAGT in the germline V gene. This CDR3 has 18 amino acids. The CDR3 nucleotides read TGTGCCAGCTTTGAAAGCGGGGAGACTCCTATAGCCAAAAACATTCAGTACTTC. Amino acids: CASFESGETPIAKNIQYF.

This clonotype turned up a few times. This chain uses TRBV27 with TRBJ1-2; weak D call: TRBD1 (6 bases). CDR1 and CDR2 from the germline V gene are MNHEY and SMNVEV (reference sequence). Trimming took 10 bases from V and 4 from J, leaving 28 bases between them. The CDR3 spans 17 residues. The CDR3 sequence: CATLTPQGATSTYGYTF. The DNA of the CDR3 is TGTGCCACCCTAACCCCACAGGGCGCAACTTCTACCTATGGCTACACCTTC.

This chain joins TRBV20-1 and TRBJ1-4; D not resolved. The germline CDR1 and CDR2 sequences are DFQATT and SNEGSKA (reference sequence). The CDR3 length is 12 residues. Trimming stripped 4 bases from V and 4 bases from J, with 7 bases between. CDR3 DNA: TGCAGTGCTATAGGGAGTAATGAAAAACTGTTTTTT. Translating it yields CSAIGSNEKLFF.

CDR3 nucleotides: TGTGCCAGCAGCCAAGATGGGACAGGGGGTGATACGCAGTATTTT. It yields the protein CASSQDGTGGDTQYF. The J gene is TRBJ2-3, the V gene TRBV3-1; 11 bases align to TRBD1. The junction had 2 bases not matched to a gene; V was cut back by 0 bases and J by 6 bases. CDR3 length: 15 residues. The germline gives CDR1 LGHDT, CDR2 YNNKEL (reference sequence).